This T cell receptor (beta chain) was sequenced during a study of T cell responses to AZD1222 COVID-19 vaccine. The CDR3 has 15 amino acids. With 5 bases removed from V and 9 bases from J, the gap between germline ends came to 20 bases. CDR1 is LNHDA and CDR2 is SQIVND in the germline V gene (reference sequence). Profiled with immunoSEQ multiplex PCR; TCRdb holds only in-frame clones, not every one. The table records 150,000 or so clones, roughly nine tenths of them present only once. Study-level findings and limits: The span of vaccine-associated CD4 TCRs extended across spike, with dominance at 160-218 and 743-854. Most donors were white British, females outnumbered males, and clonal diversity was possibly underestimated. Nearly half of spike-specific TCRs reportedly go after variant regions that carry no mutations. Only after the peak T cell response were repertoires sampled.

As for this clone: Its antigen remains unidentified.

This sequence joins TRBV19 and TRBJ2-1, with D possibly TRBD2 on 5 matching bases. The sequence derives from an adult in good health. This material consisted of peripheral blood, taken on day 0 of AZD1222 vaccination. The chain's CDR3 is CASSAKRAQVVEQFF. The CDR3 DNA sequence: TGTGCCAGTAGTGCTAAGAGGGCTCAGGTGGTTGAGCAGTTCTTC. Full variable domain (remainder filled in from reference TRBV19 and TRBJ2-1): DGGITQSPKYLFRKEGQNVTLSCEQNLNHDAMYWYRQDPGQGLRLIYYSQIVNDFQKGDIAEGYSVSREKKESFPLTVTSAQKNPTAFYLCASSAKRAQVVEQFFGPGTRLTVL.